This T cell receptor beta chain emerged from a study of blood T cell repertoires in COVID-19. Method: immunoSEQ multiplex PCR; TCRdb's copy keeps in-frame clones and lacks some. The repertoire holds approximately 230,000 clones, with around 90% as singletons. Germline-derived CDR1 and CDR2 are ENHRY and SYGVKD. CDR3 size: 15 residues. Trimming took 6 bases from V and 5 from J; bases not matched to a gene: 8. The chain recombines TRBV10-3 with TRBJ1-3; 9 bases match TRBD1. Material: PBMCs or T cells enriched from blood (not recorded which). This TCR was recovered from a woman aged 18 to 35 who had recovered from COVID-19. The CDR3 spells CAIRAAGTGRNTIYF. CDR3 nucleotides: TGTGCCATCAGGGCTGCCGGGACAGGGAGAAACACCATATATTTT.